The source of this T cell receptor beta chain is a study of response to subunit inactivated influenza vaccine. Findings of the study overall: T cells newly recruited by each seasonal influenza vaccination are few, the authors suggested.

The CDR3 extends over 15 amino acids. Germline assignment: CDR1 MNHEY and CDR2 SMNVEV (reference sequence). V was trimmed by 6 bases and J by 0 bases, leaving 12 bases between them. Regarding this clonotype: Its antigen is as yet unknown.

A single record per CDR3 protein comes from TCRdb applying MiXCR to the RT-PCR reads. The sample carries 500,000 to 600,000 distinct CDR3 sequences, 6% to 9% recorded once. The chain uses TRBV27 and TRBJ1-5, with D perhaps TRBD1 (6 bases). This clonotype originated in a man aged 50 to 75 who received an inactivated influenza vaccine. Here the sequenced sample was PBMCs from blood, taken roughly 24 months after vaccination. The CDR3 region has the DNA TGTGCCAGCAGAGGGGGGCAGGTTAGCAATCAGCCCCAGCATTTT. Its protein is CASRGGQVSNQPQHF.